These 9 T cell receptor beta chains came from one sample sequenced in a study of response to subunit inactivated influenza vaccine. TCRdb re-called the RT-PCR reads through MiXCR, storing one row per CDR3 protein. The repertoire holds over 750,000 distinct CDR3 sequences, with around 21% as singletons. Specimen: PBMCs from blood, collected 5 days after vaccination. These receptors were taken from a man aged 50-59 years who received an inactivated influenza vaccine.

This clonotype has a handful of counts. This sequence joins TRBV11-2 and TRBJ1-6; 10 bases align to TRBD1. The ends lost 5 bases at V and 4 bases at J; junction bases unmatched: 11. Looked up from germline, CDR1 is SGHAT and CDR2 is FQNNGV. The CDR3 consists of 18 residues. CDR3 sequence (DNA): TGTGCCAGCAGCACTTGGACAGGGGGTCCTTCATATAATTCACCCCTCCACTTT. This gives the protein CASSTWTGGPSYNSPLHF.

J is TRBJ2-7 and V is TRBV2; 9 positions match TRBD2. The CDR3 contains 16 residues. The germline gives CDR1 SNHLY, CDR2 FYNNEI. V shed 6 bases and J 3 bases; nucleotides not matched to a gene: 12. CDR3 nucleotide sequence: TGTGCCAGCAGCCGCTGGGCTAGCGGGGAGGGCTACGAGCAGTACTTC. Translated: CASSRWASGEGYEQYF.

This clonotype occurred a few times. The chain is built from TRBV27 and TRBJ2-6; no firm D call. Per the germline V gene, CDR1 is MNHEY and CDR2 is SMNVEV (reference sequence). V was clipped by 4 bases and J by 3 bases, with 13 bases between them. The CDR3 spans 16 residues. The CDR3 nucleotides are TGTGCCAGCAGTTCCCTCGGTTCAGGTGGGGCCAACGTCCTGACTTTC. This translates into CASSSLGSGGANVLTF. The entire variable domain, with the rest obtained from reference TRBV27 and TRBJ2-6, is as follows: EAQVTQNPRYLITVTGKKLTVTCSQNMNHEYMSWYRQDPGLGLRQIYYSMNVEVTDKGDVPEGYKVSRKEKRNFPLILESPSPNQTSLYFCASSSLGSGGANVLTFGAGSRLTVL.

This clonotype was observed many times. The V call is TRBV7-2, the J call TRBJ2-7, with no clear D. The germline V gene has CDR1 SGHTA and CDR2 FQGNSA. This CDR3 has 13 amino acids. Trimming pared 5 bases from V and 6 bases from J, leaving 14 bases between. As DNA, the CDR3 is TGTGCCAGCAGCCTAAGCACGGCGTCCGAGCAGTACTTC. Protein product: CASSLSTASEQYF.

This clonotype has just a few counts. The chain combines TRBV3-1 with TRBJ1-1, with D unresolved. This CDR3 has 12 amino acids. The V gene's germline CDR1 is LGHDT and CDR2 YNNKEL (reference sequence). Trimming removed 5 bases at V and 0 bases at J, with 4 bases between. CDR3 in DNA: TGTGCCAGCAGCTGGGTGAACACTGAAGCTTTCTTT. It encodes CASSWVNTEAFF.

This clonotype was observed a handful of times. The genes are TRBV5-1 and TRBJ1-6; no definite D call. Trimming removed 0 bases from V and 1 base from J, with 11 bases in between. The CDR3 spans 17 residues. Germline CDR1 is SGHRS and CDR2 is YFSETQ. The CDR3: CASSLEPLQSYNSPLHF. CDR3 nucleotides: TGCGCCAGCAGCTTGGAGCCACTCCAATCCTATAATTCACCCCTCCACTTT.

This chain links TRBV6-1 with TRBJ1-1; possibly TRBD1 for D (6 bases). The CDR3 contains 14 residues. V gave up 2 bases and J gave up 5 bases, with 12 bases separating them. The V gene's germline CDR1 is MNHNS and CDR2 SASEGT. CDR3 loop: CASSETGSSTEAFF. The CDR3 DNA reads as TGTGCCAGCAGTGAAACAGGGTCTTCGACTGAAGCTTTCTTT.

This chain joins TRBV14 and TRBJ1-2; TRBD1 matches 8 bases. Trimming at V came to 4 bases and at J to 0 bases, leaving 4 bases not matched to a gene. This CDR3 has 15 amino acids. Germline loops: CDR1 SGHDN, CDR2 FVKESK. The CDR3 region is CASSRLTGANYGYTF. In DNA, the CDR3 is TGTGCCAGCAGCCGGTTGACAGGGGCTAACTATGGCTACACCTTC. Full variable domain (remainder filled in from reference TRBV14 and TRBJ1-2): EAGVTQFPSHSVIEKGQTVTLRCDPISGHDNLYWYRRVMGKEIKFLLHFVKESKQDESGMPNNRFLAERTGGTYSTLKVQPAELEDSGVYFCASSRLTGANYGYTFGSGTRLTVV.

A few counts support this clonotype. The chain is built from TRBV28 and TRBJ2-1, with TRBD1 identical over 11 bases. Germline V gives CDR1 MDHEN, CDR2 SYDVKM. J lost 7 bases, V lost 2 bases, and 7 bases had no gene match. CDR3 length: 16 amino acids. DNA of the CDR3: TGTGCCAGCAGTTTAGGGACAGGGGGTAGTAGAAATGAGCAGTTCTTC. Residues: CASSLGTGGSRNEQFF.